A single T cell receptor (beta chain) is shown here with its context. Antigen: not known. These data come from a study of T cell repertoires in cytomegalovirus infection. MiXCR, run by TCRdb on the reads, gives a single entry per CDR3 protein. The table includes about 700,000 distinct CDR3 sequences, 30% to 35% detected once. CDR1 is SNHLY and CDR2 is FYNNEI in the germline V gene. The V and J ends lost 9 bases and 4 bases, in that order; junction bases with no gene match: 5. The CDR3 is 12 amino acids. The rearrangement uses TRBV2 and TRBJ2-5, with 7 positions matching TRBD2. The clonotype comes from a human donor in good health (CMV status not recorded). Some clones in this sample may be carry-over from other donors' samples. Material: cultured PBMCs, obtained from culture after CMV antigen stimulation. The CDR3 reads CARRAGTETQYF. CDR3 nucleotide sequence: TGTGCCAGACGAGCGGGGACAGAGACCCAGTACTTC.